This TCR beta chain is from a study of blood T cell repertoires in COVID-19. In the original processing: Nucleated cell number was recorded as an estimate derived from reference gene primer amplification. The assay was immunoSEQ multiplex PCR, and TCRdb's table has in-frame clones only and misses some. V, J and clone size reflect that table, while D and trimming were determined from the DNA. Of about 250,000 clones listed, around 89% are singletons. The CDR3 is 20 amino acids. Trimming shortened V by 0 bases and J by 3 bases, and 23 bases separated the two germline ends. The germline CDR1 and CDR2 sequences are LGHNA and YSLEER.

The rearrangement links TRBV4-3 to TRBJ2-2; a possible D gene is TRBD1 (5 bases). The clonotype originates from a woman in her 30s with COVID-19, enrolled during active disease. Sequenced sample: peripheral blood. This CDR3 is CASSQDWARQGTYYTGELFF. For the CDR3, the DNA is TGCGCCAGCAGCCAAGATTGGGCTAGGCAGGGTACTTATTACACCGGGGAGCTGTTTTTT.